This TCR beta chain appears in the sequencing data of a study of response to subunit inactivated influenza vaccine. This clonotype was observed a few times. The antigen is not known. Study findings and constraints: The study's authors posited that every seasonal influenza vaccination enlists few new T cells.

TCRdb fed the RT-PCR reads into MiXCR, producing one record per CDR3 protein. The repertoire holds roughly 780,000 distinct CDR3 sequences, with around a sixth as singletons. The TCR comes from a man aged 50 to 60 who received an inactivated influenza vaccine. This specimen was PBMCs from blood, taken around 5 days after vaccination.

CDR3 coding DNA: TGCGCCAGCAGCTTGGCAACAGGGGGAGGGTCATACAATGAGCAGTTCTTC. Translated, it gives CASSLATGGGSYNEQFF. The V and J genes are TRBV5-1 and TRBJ2-1; the D gene is possibly TRBD1 (8 bases). CDR3 length: 17 amino acids. Germline CDR1 is SGHRS and CDR2 is YFSETQ. Trimming shortened V by 0 bases and J by 4 bases, and 17 bases separated the two germline ends.